This T cell receptor (beta chain) was found in a study of CD8+ T cells in alopecia areata. This CDR3 region has 12 residues. Germline lookup yields CDR1 MGHRA and CDR2 YSYEKL. Trimming took 0 bases from V and 12 from J, leaving 9 bases between them. A note on this clone: The antigen is unknown.

General study results and limits: Scalp specimens additionally yield sequences from normal skin's resident alphabeta T cells. In scalp and blood during tofacitinib, many expanded lesional clones persisted.

Treatment given: oral pan-JAK inhibitor, 5-10 mg twice daily. RNA was isolated and reverse transcribed to cDNA, the sequencing template. TCRdb's copy holds only in-frame clones and misses some; the assay was immunoSEQ multiplex PCR. The sample has 100,000 or so clones, 55% to 70% seen once. This specimen consisted of CD8+ T cells sorted from blood, obtained at approximately week 60, from a patient treated with tofacitinib. The TCR was taken from a human donor with alopecia areata. J is TRBJ2-1 and V is TRBV4-1; D call uncertain. CDR3 coding DNA: TGCGCCAGCAGCCAAGATGGTGAGCGGCAGTTCTTC. Its translation is CASSQDGERQFF.